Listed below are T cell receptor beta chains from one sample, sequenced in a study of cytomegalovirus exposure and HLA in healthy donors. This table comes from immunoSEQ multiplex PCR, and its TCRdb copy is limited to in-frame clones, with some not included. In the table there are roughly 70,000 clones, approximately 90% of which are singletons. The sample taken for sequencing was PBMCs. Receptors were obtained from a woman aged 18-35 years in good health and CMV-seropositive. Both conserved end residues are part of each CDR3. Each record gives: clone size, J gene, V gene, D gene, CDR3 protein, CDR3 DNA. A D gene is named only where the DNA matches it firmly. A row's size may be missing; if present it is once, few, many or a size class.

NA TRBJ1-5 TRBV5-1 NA CASSLLVGRDQPQHF TGCGCCAGCAGCTTGCTAGTAGGTCGCGATCAGCCCCAGCATTTT
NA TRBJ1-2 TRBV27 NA CASSFTSGNSNYGYTF TGTGCCAGCAGTTTCACCTCAGGGAACTCTAACTATGGCTACACCTTC
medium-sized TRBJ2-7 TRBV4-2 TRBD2 CASSQDSGSSYEQYF TGTGCCAGCAGCCAAGATAGCGGGAGCTCCTACGAGCAGTACTTC
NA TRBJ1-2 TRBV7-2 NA CASSFEGNYGYTF TGTGCCAGCAGCTTTGAGGGAAACTATGGCTACACCTTC
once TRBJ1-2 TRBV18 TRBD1 CASSSGQGASDGYTF TGTGCCAGCTCATCGGGACAGGGGGCGTCCGATGGCTACACCTTC
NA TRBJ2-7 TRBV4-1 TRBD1 CASSQPGQRFYEQYF TGCGCCAGCAGCCAGCCGGGACAGAGATTCTACGAGCAGTACTTC
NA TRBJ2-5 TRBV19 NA CASSRVRGTQETQYF TGTGCCAGTAGTAGGGTCCGGGGAACCCAAGAGACCCAGTACTTC
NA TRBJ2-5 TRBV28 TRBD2 CASSLWGRARGQETQYF TGTGCCAGCAGTTTATGGGGGCGGGCGCGGGGGCAAGAGACCCAGTACTTC
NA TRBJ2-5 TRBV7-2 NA CASSPNRETQYF TGTGCCAGCAGCCCCAACCGGGAGACCCAGTACTTC
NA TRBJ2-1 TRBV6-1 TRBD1 CASSGPGQGYEQFF TGTGCCAGCAGTGGACCGGGACAGGGGTATGAGCAGTTCTTC
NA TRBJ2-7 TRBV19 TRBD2 CASSMEISGISEQYF TGTGCCAGTAGTATGGAAATTAGCGGGATCTCCGAGCAGTACTTC
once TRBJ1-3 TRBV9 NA CASSVESGELSGNTIYF TGTGCCAGCAGCGTAGAATCGGGGGAGCTCTCTGGAAACACCATATATTTT